This T cell receptor beta chain was profiled in a study of T cells after yellow fever vaccination (dated by TCRdb to about 2019). General notes on the study: The SMART-Seq v4 Ultra Low Input RNA kit was used to prepare libraries from fractions with low cell numbers. Blood was drawn at multiple timepoints before and after primary and secondary immunization, with bulk PBMC replicates and cell subsets isolated. The cohort comprised two healthy male donors, one aged 18 to 29 and one aged 30 to 40 years. To follow T-cell clones before and after primary and booster YFV17D yellow fever vaccination, bulk TCR alpha and beta repertoires were sequenced over time.

Points the paper makes about the study in general: A small share of clonotypes occurred in both CD4 and CD8 compartments, likely arising from convergent recombination. The study included only a couple of donors, which limits how far the findings can be generalized. Most clones expanded after primary vaccination were re-detected after the booster (96% of CD4 and approximately 89% of CD8), suggesting broad memory maintenance. FACS-sorted repertoires could contain abundant contaminating clonotypes from the bulk population, so computational filtering was required. The secondary T-cell response was found to be weaker but faster than the primary response, with a peak reached on day 5 rather than on day 15.

As concerns this clonotype: The specificity of this receptor is unknown. Base qualities are not at hand, and no much larger clone is one base apart.

The sample's treatment or condition label, decoded: live attenuated yellow fever vaccine strain. At every blood-draw timepoint, two biological replicates of bulk PBMCs were collected. A standard Ficoll-Paque protocol was used to isolate PBMCs from peripheral blood. RNA was extracted with TriZol from bulk PBMCs, CD4 and CD8 fractions, and dextramer-positive and dextramer-negative fractions. TCR cDNA was made using 5'RACE template switching, a step that added a universal primer site and unique molecular identifiers. cDNA synthesis was primed from both the TCR alpha and TCR beta constant segments. Two PCR steps were used to amplify libraries, with sample barcodes and sequencing adapters being added in the second step. Sequencing of libraries was done on Illumina HiSeq 2500 (2x100 bp) or NovaSeq (2x150 bp). The paper's data handling went like this. Demultiplexing of reads and collapsing into UMI consensus sequences were performed with MIGEC, and V(D)J alignment was carried out with MiXCR. Vaccine-responding clonotypes were identified with edgeR using replicate PBMC samples, with FDR below 0.01 and a log2 fold change above 5 up to day 15 being required. Each bulk clonotype received a CD4 or CD8 identity based on whether the sequenced CD4 or CD8 repertoire contained that clonotype at higher abundance. The public reads were reanalyzed by TCRdb: fastp trimming at Q25, MiXCR alignment, in-frame beta chains only. Identical CDR3 protein sequences are pooled into one entry, listed with their most common genes and DNA. The V and J calls, along with clone size, are taken from TCRdb and not from the paper's own processing. In this sample the table shows 320,000 or so distinct CDR3 sequences, less than 9.5% of which occur a single time. The ten largest clones represent roughly 18% of the sample.

The germline V gene provides CDR1 KGHSH and CDR2 LQKENI. Relative to germline, V is 3 bases shorter and J is 3 bases shorter, with 2 bases between their ends. From the cysteine through the phenylalanine, the CDR3 covers 12 amino acids. Only the CDR3 DNA stays, 36 bases, in frame from base 1. The clonotype comes from a young man who received the YFV17D yellow fever vaccine. The rearrangement combines TRBV18 with TRBJ1-4; no D gene can be assigned with confidence. This sample comprised PBMCs, obtained 35 to 50 days after the first yellow fever vaccination. The DNA reads as follows: TGTGCCAGCTCACCGGCTAATGAAAAACTGTTTTTT. Translation gives CASSPANEKLFF.